A single sample is the source of the 21 T cell receptor beta chains below, sequenced in a study of identical twins. From the 5' RACE reads, TCRdb called clonotypes with MiXCR, one entry per CDR3 protein. Of roughly 1,500,000 distinct CDR3 sequences detected, more than 30% appear once; the ten largest clones hold 0.25% to 0.3%. Sequencing was done on a sample of cord blood. The receptors were gathered from a newborn girl in good health.

V usage is TRBV20-1 and J usage is TRBJ1-2, with D perhaps matching TRBD1 (6 bases). V lost 2 bases and J 1 base, leaving 14 bases between the germline ends. This CDR3 is built from 15 residues. Germline assignment: CDR1 DFQATT and CDR2 SNEGSKA (reference sequence). The CDR3 loop reads CSARRGAVGNYGYTF. The CDR3 region has the DNA TGCAGTGCTAGAAGGGGGGCTGTTGGTAACTATGGCTACACCTTC.

Comments on this clonotype: A junction end diverges from the germline sequence, so it may reflect a read error. This chain connects TRBV6-1 to TRBJ2-5; D unresolved. Germline CDR1 and CDR2: MNHNS and SASEGT. This CDR3 has 10 residues. The CDR3: CASREATQYF. In nucleotides, the CDR3 is TGTGCCAGCAGAGAAGCGACCCAGTACTTC.

This chain joins TRBV4-2 and TRBJ2-4; the match to TRBD1 covers 9 bases. The CDR3 extends over 14 amino acids. CDR1 is LGHNA, CDR2 YNFKEQ, per germline. After removal of 4 bases from V and 7 bases from J, the junction contained 5 bases not matched to a gene. The CDR3 region has the DNA TGTGCCAGCAGCCCGGGGACAGGGTACAACATTCAGTACTTC. Its protein product is CASSPGTGYNIQYF.

The genes are TRBV20-1 and TRBJ2-7; 10 nucleotides match TRBD2. V was clipped by 1 base and J by 2 bases; unmatched bases: 5. This CDR3 is 15 amino acids long. Germline V lookup: CDR1 DFQATT, CDR2 SNEGSKA (reference sequence). CDR3 in amino acids: CSARVGTSVTYEQYF. CDR3 sequence (DNA): TGCAGTGCTAGAGTTGGGACTAGCGTTACCTACGAGCAGTACTTC.

This clonotype was observed once. This sequence joins TRBV28 and TRBJ2-1; 8 bases align to TRBD1. The DNA end is more similar to TRBJ2-7, so the J call may be wrong. CDR1 is MDHEN, CDR2 SYDVKM, per germline. This CDR3 spans 12 amino acids. The CDR3 coding sequence is TGTGCCACAAAACAGGGGGACTACGAGCAGTACTTC. Translated: CATKQGDYEQYF.

This rearrangement joins TRBV20-1 to TRBJ2-7; unclear D gene. From germline, CDR1 is DFQATT and CDR2 SNEGSKA (reference sequence). The CDR3 runs 13 residues. The ends were cut back, 3 bases at V and 7 bases at J, with 16 bases in the middle. CDR3 region: CSASSGHYNEQYF. CDR3 DNA sequence: TGCAGTGCTAGCTCGGGCCACTACAATGAGCAGTACTTC.

This chain joins TRBV14 and TRBJ2-2, with D perhaps TRBD2 (5 bases). The V and J ends lost 2 bases and 3 bases respectively, with 16 bases between them. Germline values: CDR1 SGHDN, CDR2 FVKESK. This CDR3 contains 17 residues. The CDR3 DNA reads TGTGCCAGCAGCCAATGGCGGGCTGGAAGGGACACCGGGGAGCTGTTTTTT. This sequence encodes CASSQWRAGRDTGELFF.

The chain has TRBV6-6 and TRBJ2-1; 9 positions match TRBD1. Germline V lookup: CDR1 MNHNY, CDR2 SVGAGI (reference sequence). The CDR3 consists of 17 residues. Trimming cost V 0 bases and J 5 bases; bases outside gene matches: 8. The CDR3 DNA sequence: TGTGCCAGCAGTTACTCGGACAGGGGAATGAAGCACAATGAGCAGTTCTTC. Translating gives CASSYSDRGMKHNEQFF.

This rearrangement joins TRBV10-3 to TRBJ2-7; TRBD2 agrees at 11 bases. This CDR3 contains 16 residues. Germline assignment: CDR1 ENHRY and CDR2 SYGVKD. V was clipped by 5 bases and J by 3 bases; unmatched bases: 9. DNA for the CDR3: TGTGCCATCAGTCCAAATAGCGGGGGGGCAATCTACGAGCAGTACTTC. The encoded protein is CAISPNSGGAIYEQYF.

This clonotype was seen more than once but under ten times. The chain employs TRBV9 and TRBJ2-5; D is uncertain. This CDR3 spans 13 amino acids. Deletions cut 1 base from V and 3 bases from J, with 7 bases between. In germline, CDR1 is SGDLS, CDR2 YYNGEE. The CDR3 sequence: CASSVSLEETQYF. The DNA for the CDR3 is TGTGCCAGCAGCGTATCTCTTGAAGAGACCCAGTACTTC.

A few counts support this clonotype. The gene calls are TRBV16 and TRBJ2-3; possible D gene TRBD2, 6 bases. V dropped 1 base and J dropped 2 bases, with 16 bases sitting between them. In germline, CDR1 is KGHSY, CDR2 FQNENV. This CDR3 is 17 amino acids long. Written as DNA, the CDR3 is TGTGCCAGCAGCCAATTTGGAATAGCGGACTACACAGATACGCAGTATTTT. As protein: CASSQFGIADYTDTQYF.

This clonotype was detected only a few times. The chain recombines TRBV12-3 or TRBV12-4 with TRBJ1-2, with 10 positions matching TRBD1. J was trimmed by 8 bases and V by 3 bases; bases with no gene match: 6. The CDR3 runs 14 residues. Written as DNA, the CDR3 is TGTGCCAGCAGTTTTTGGGGACAGGGGAACGGCTACACCTTC. Protein: CASSFWGQGNGYTF.

Concerning this clonotype: Given a much more abundant clone one base away, this may be a read error. V usage is TRBV6-5 and J usage is TRBJ2-1; 9 bases fit TRBD2. Germline loops: CDR1 MNHEY, CDR2 SVGAGI. The CDR3 spans 15 residues. J lost 6 bases, V lost 0 bases, and 3 bases had no gene match. CDR3 residues: CASSYSTSGCNEQFF. In DNA, the CDR3 is TGTGCCAGCAGTTACTCGACTAGCGGCTGCAATGAGCAGTTCTTC.

V and J are TRBV7-2 and TRBJ2-1; D is uncertain. Trimming shortened V by 7 bases and J by 4 bases, and 11 bases separated the two germline ends. The CDR3 spans 13 residues. Germline CDR1 is SGHTA and CDR2 is FQGNSA. As DNA, the CDR3 is TGTGCCAGCAATAAGAGCCCGTACAATGAGCAGTTCTTC. Its translation is CASNKSPYNEQFF.

This clonotype was detected a few times. The rearrangement links TRBV24-1 to TRBJ1-2; 11 nucleotides match TRBD1. The CDR3 has 14 amino acids. CDR1 and CDR2 from the germline V gene are KGHDR and SFDVKD. Trimming at V came to 2 bases and at J to 8 bases, leaving 3 bases not matched to a gene. DNA of the CDR3: TGTGCCACCAGTGATTCCCGGACAGGGGGCGGCTACACCTTC. Residues: CATSDSRTGGGYTF.

This clonotype was detected only once. The chain combines TRBV29-1 with TRBJ2-1; perhaps TRBD2 as D (7 bases). The V end was cut by 4 bases, the J end by 7 bases, with 23 bases between. The CDR3 runs 16 residues. Germline CDR1 and CDR2: SQVTM and ANQGSEA. The CDR3 coding sequence is TGCAGCGTTGCGGACCGGGGGGCCCCCTACAAGAATGAGCAGTTCTTC. Encoded protein: CSVADRGAPYKNEQFF.

This clonotype was seen a few times. The V call is TRBV3-1, the J call TRBJ2-5, with 8 bases fitting TRBD2. The CDR3 is made up of 15 amino acids. V was pared by 6 bases and J by 5 bases, with 11 bases of the junction left unmatched. Germline lookup yields CDR1 LGHDT and CDR2 YNNKEL (reference sequence). Here the CDR3 DNA reads TGTGCCAGCAGTTACGCCGGGACTAGTTACGAGACCCAGTACTTC. Its translation: CASSYAGTSYETQYF.

This clonotype was found a few times. This rearrangement joins TRBV3-1 to TRBJ1-5; D gene ambiguous. Germline CDR1 and CDR2: LGHDT and YNNKEL (reference sequence). Between the trimmed V and J ends, which lost 1 base and 0 bases, there was a span of 7 bases. The CDR3 is made up of 15 amino acids. CDR3 nucleotide sequence: TGTGCCAGCAGCCAAGGTTGGGATAGCAATCAGCCCCAGCATTTT. Translating gives CASSQGWDSNQPQHF.

The rearrangement joins TRBV28 to TRBJ2-3, with 11 bases lining up with TRBD2. The J segment lost 2 bases and the V segment lost 5 bases, leaving 3 bases of the junction unmatched. The CDR3 is 15 amino acids. Germline CDR1 reads MDHEN; CDR2 reads SYDVKM. CDR3 sequence: CASSRSGRATDTQYF. CDR3 sequence (DNA): TGTGCCAGCAGTCGTAGCGGGAGGGCCACAGATACGCAGTATTTT.

This clonotype showed up just a few times. The V and J genes are TRBV12-3 or TRBV12-4 and TRBJ2-7; TRBD2 matches 10 bases. CDR3 size: 15 residues. V lost 3 bases and J lost 2; bases outside the gene matches: 4. For the CDR3, the DNA is TGTGCCAGCAGTTTTGGACTAGCGGTTACCTACGAGCAGTACTTC. It specifies CASSFGLAVTYEQYF.

The table lists this clonotype with a few counts. The chain recombines TRBV7-9 with TRBJ2-5, with D unclear. The J call may be faulty, since TRBJ2-7 better matches the DNA end. The length of the CDR3 is 17 residues. Germline CDR1 SEHNR, CDR2 FQNEAQ (reference sequence). The CDR3 DNA is TGTGCCAGCAGCACAACCTTAAATGGACCAAAAGACTACGAGCAGTACTTC. Amino acid sequence: CASSTTLNGPKDYEQYF.